The clone carrying this T cell receptor (beta chain) was seen a handful of times. These data originate in a study of T cell responses to AZD1222 COVID-19 vaccine. Sequencing was performed with immunoSEQ multiplex PCR; in TCRdb, only in-frame clones are kept and a portion is missing. This sample has about 140,000 clones; around 90% occur once, and the top ten carry 2.5% to 3.5%. Trimming cost V 4 bases and J 7 bases, with 19 bases left between them. The CDR3 length is 16 residues. Germline lookup yields CDR1 MDHEN and CDR2 SYDVKM. The clonotype originates from an adult who received the AZD1222 COVID-19 vaccine. The chain carries TRBV28 and TRBJ1-4, with no clear D. The sample here was peripheral blood, taken 28 days after the second AZD1222 dose. The CDR3 nucleotides read TGTGCCAGCAGTTCGCCGGGTCTCTATTTAGGTGAAAAACTGTTTTTT. It codes for CASSSPGLYLGEKLFF.